This T cell receptor beta chain was captured by sequencing in a study of T cell repertoires in cytomegalovirus infection. Overall study context: Recently identified HLA-C-restricted CMV epitopes and well-studied HLA-B-restricted CMV epitopes were used by the study. Shared public TCR beta signatures pointed to both CMV infection and a matching HLA type.

This clonotype was seen more than once but under ten times. Its cognate antigen is unknown. TCRdb reprocessed the reads via MiXCR and lists one record per CDR3 protein. The sample gives some 920,000 distinct CDR3 sequences, roughly 30% of which show up once; 13% is in the top ten. Whole-study results and caveats: The cumulative frequency of public TCR beta families distinguished individuals who carried CMV together with the relevant HLA. HLA-C-restricted, CMV-specific TCR beta clonotypes were dominant ex vivo.

V lost 0 bases and J lost 9, with 12 bases in between. CDR3 length: 14 amino acids. Germline lookup yields CDR1 MNHEY and CDR2 SMNVEV (reference sequence). Sample: cultured CD8+ T cells from PBMCs, taken from culture after CMV antigen stimulation. The receptor was isolated from a human donor in good health (CMV status not recorded). Some clones in this sample may be carry-over from other donors' samples. This chain uses TRBV27 with TRBJ2-1, with D possibly being TRBD1 or TRBD2 (5 bases each). The CDR3 bases are TGTGCCAGCAGTTTATCGAGAGGGGCGTTTGAGCAGTTCTTC. Amino acid sequence: CASSLSRGAFEQFF.